A single sample is the source of the 29 T cell receptor beta chains below, sequenced in a study of blood T cell repertoires in COVID-19 (dated by TCRdb to 2018 to 2021). The protocol used for the library was the immunoSEQ multiplex PCR assay. The clones in this table, taken by TCRdb from immuneACCESS, are in-frame only. Not every clone is retained; where verified, under half of the shortfall comes from an unresolved V gene, and the cause of the rest is unknown. The sample table records some 400,000 clones; roughly nine tenths of these occur just once. The ten largest clones add up to approximately 1.2% of the sample. Sequenced material: PBMCs or T cells enriched from blood (not recorded which). These receptors came from a man aged 30-40 years who had recovered from COVID-19.

The chain couples TRBV7-9 to TRBJ2-7; D remains ambiguous. V was clipped by 5 bases and J by 5 bases, with 10 bases between them. CDR1 SEHNR and CDR2 FQNEAQ come from the germline V gene (reference sequence). This CDR3 comprises 12 residues. CDR3 in DNA: TGTGCCAGCAGCCCCTTCCTCGACGAGCAGTACTTC. As protein: CASSPFLDEQYF. Variable domain in full (rest from reference TRBV7-9 and TRBJ2-7): DTGVSQNPRHKITKRGQNVTFRCDPISEHNRLYWYRQTLGQGPEFLTYFQNEAQLEKSRLLSDRFSAERPKGSFSTLEIQRTEQGDSAMYLCASSPFLDEQYFGPGTRLTVT.

The rearrangement joins TRBV5-6 to TRBJ2-5; D is undetermined. This CDR3 spans 14 amino acids. Per germline, CDR1 SGHDT and CDR2 YYEEEE. Trimming removed 4 bases at V and 5 bases at J, with 15 bases between. The CDR3 protein is CASSINQARETQYF. CDR3 DNA sequence: TGTGCCAGCAGCATTAACCAAGCTCGGGAGACCCAGTACTTC.

The chain combines TRBV3-1 (or the pseudogene TRBV3-2) with TRBJ1-1; D is uncertain. The V gene's germline CDR1 is LGHDT and CDR2 YNNKEL (reference sequence). Trimming stripped 3 bases from V and 3 bases from J, with 11 bases between. CDR3 size: 14 residues. CDR3 amino acids: CASSQEGGYTEAFF. CDR3 nucleotides: TGTGCCAGCAGCCAGGAGGGCGGGTACACTGAAGCTTTCTTT.

The rearrangement joins TRBV6-1 to TRBJ1-3, with D unresolved. The ends were cut back, 3 bases at V and 5 bases at J, with 11 bases in the middle. Looked up from germline, CDR1 is MNHNS and CDR2 is SASEGT. The CDR3 contains 14 residues. The CDR3 region has the DNA TGTGCCAGCAGTGACCCAGGCCGCAGAAACACCATATATTTT. This sequence encodes CASSDPGRRNTIYF.

The chain is built from TRBV5-5 and TRBJ2-1, with D possibly TRBD1 on 6 matching bases. V dropped 4 bases and J dropped 3 bases, with 8 bases sitting between them. This CDR3 spans 13 amino acids. CDR1 and CDR2 (germline): SGHKS, YYEKEE (reference sequence). CDR3 sequence (DNA): TGTGCCAGCAGCAACAGGGACTACAATGAGCAGTTCTTC. Translated: CASSNRDYNEQFF. Full variable domain (remainder filled in from reference TRBV5-5 and TRBJ2-1): DAGVTQSPTHLIKTRGQQVTLRCSPISGHKSVSWYQQVLGQGPQFIFQYYEKEERGRGNFPDRFSARQFPNYSSELNVNALLLGDSALYLCASSNRDYNEQFFGPGTRLTVL.

As concerns this clone: A junction end diverges from the germline sequence, so it may reflect a read error. The chain is built from TRBV4-2 and TRBJ1-2, with no clear D. This CDR3 comprises 11 residues. Germline V gene lookup returns CDR1 LGHNA and CDR2 YNFKEQ. The CDR3 spells CASSQESGHTF. The CDR3 nucleotides read TGTGCCAGCAGCCAAGAATCTGGCCACACCTTC.

The J gene is TRBJ1-2, the V gene TRBV3-1 (or the pseudogene TRBV3-2); TRBD1 matches 7 bases. Germline V gene lookup returns CDR1 LGHDT and CDR2 YNNKEL (reference sequence). The CDR3 has 16 amino acids. Trimming removed 0 bases from V and 4 bases from J; junction bases left unmatched: 8. The CDR3 sequence is CASSQEGTGVGYGYTF. The CDR3 DNA reads as TGTGCCAGCAGCCAAGAAGGAACAGGGGTGGGCTATGGCTACACCTTC.

The chain has TRBV7-2 and TRBJ1-5, with 8 bases that match TRBD1. This CDR3 is 14 amino acids long. V shed 5 bases and J 4 bases; nucleotides not matched to a gene: 4. In germline, CDR1 is SGHTA, CDR2 FQGNSA. CDR3 coding DNA: TGTGCCAGCAGCGTTGGACAGGGTAATCAGCCCCAGCATTTT. Amino acids: CASSVGQGNQPQHF.

In its sample, this clone was seen once. J is TRBJ2-7 and V is TRBV30; the D gene is possibly TRBD2 (6 bases). V was cut by 5 bases and J by 0 bases, with 14 bases left in between. The germline CDR1 and CDR2 sequences are GTSNPN and SVGIG (reference sequence). The CDR3 has 14 residues. The CDR3 sequence is CAWSFSDYSYEQYF. CDR3 sequence (DNA): TGTGCCTGGTCGTTTTCGGACTACTCCTACGAGCAGTACTTC.

V usage is TRBV19 and J usage is TRBJ2-2; 8 bases map to TRBD1. The CDR3 has 16 amino acids. V lost 7 bases, J lost 6 bases, and 13 bases stayed unmatched. Germline CDR1 reads LNHDA; CDR2 reads SQIVND (reference sequence). DNA of the CDR3: TGTGCCAGTATCTCTCAGTTACTACAGGGGGCCGGGGAGCTGTTTTTT. Protein product: CASISQLLQGAGELFF. Supplemented by reference TRBV19 and TRBJ2-2, the full variable domain reads DGGITQSPKYLFRKEGQNVTLSCEQNLNHDAMYWYRQDPGQGLRLIYYSQIVNDFQKGDIAEGYSVSREKKESFPLTVTSAQKNPTAFYLCASISQLLQGAGELFFGEGSRLTVL.

J is TRBJ2-7 and V is TRBV2; 8 nucleotides agree with TRBD1. From germline, CDR1 is SNHLY and CDR2 FYNNEI. This CDR3 is 14 amino acids long. V shed 6 bases and J 0 bases; nucleotides not matched to a gene: 4. CDR3 sequence (DNA): TGTGCCAGCAGAGGACAGGGAAGCTCCTACGAGCAGTACTTC. Its protein product is CASRGQGSSYEQYF.

The CDR3 spells CSVSGSYEQYF. The DNA of the CDR3 is TGCAGCGTATCGGGTTCCTACGAGCAGTACTTC. This sequence joins TRBV20-1 and TRBJ2-7; D is ambiguous. CDR1 DFQATT and CDR2 SNEGSKA come from the germline V gene (reference sequence). This CDR3 has 11 amino acids.

In this sample, this clone turned up once. This sequence joins TRBV27 and TRBJ2-1; 7 bases match TRBD2. V was clipped by 3 bases and J by 2 bases; unmatched bases: 7. There are 16 residues in the CDR3. Germline lookup yields CDR1 MNHEY and CDR2 SMNVEV (reference sequence). CDR3 amino acids: CASSFDWREPYNEQFF. DNA of the CDR3: TGTGCCAGCAGTTTCGACTGGCGGGAGCCCTACAATGAGCAGTTCTTC.

The V call is TRBV6-1, the J call TRBJ1-6; 9 bases are shared with TRBD1. CDR3 length: 20 residues. From germline, CDR1 is MNHNS and CDR2 SASEGT. With V trimmed by 4 bases and J by 9 bases, 22 bases remained unmatched. The CDR3 nucleotides are TGTGCCAGCAGTGGACGAGGGACAGGGAACGGCATCTGGCGGAGTTCACCCCTCCACTTT. This translates into CASSGRGTGNGIWRSSPLHF.

This clone was found once. This rearrangement joins TRBV10-2 to TRBJ2-5, with 7 bases aligning to TRBD1. Germline V CDR1 and CDR2: WSHSY, SAAADI. There are 13 residues in the CDR3. The V gene end was trimmed by 2 bases and the J gene end by 5 bases; junction bases not matched to a gene: 2. The CDR3 DNA reads TGCGCCAGCAGTGAGGTCAGGGGGGAGACCCAGTACTTC. Translating gives CASSEVRGETQYF.

The chain has TRBV3-1 (or the pseudogene TRBV3-2) and TRBJ2-5, with TRBD2 matching over 8 bases. Trimming took 5 bases from V and 6 from J; bases not matched to a gene: 8. CDR1 and CDR2 from the germline V gene are LGHDT and YNNKEL (reference sequence). The CDR3 consists of 14 residues. CDR3 sequence (DNA): TGTGCCAGCAGCAGGCCGGGACTAGAGAAGACCCAGTACTTC. It specifies CASSRPGLEKTQYF.

The chain recombines TRBV28 with TRBJ2-3; tentatively, D is TRBD1 (5 bases). Trimming left V 5 bases short and J 1 base short, with 19 bases between. There are 17 residues in the CDR3. Looked up from germline, CDR1 is MDHEN and CDR2 is SYDVKM. CDR3 sequence reads: CASSPPWGGARTDTQYF. The CDR3 nucleotides read TGTGCCAGCAGTCCCCCATGGGGTGGGGCGCGCACAGATACGCAGTATTTT.

This chain uses TRBV7-2 with TRBJ1-4; D is possibly TRBD1 (5 bases). This CDR3 contains 16 residues. With 1 base removed from V and 7 bases from J, the gap between germline ends came to 16 bases. Germline-derived CDR1 and CDR2 are SGHTA and FQGNSA. The DNA for the CDR3 is TGTGCCAGCAGCTTAGGAAGGCAGGGATGGAGTGAAAAACTGTTTTTT. Amino acids: CASSLGRQGWSEKLFF. The variable domain in full, completed from reference TRBV7-2 and TRBJ1-4, reads GAGVSQSPSNKVTEKGKDVELRCDPISGHTALYWYRQSLGQGLEFLIYFQGNSAPDKSGLPSDRFSAERTGGSVSTLTIQRTQQEDSAVYLCASSLGRQGWSEKLFFGSGTQLSVL.

V gene TRBV28 combines with J gene TRBJ2-7, with 8 bases lining up with TRBD1. The CDR3 extends over 13 amino acids. The J segment lost 2 bases and the V segment lost 5 bases, leaving 2 bases of the junction unmatched. Germline V gives CDR1 MDHEN, CDR2 SYDVKM. The CDR3 nucleotides are TGTGCCAGCAGTGGACAGGGAACCTACGAGCAGTACTTC. It yields the protein CASSGQGTYEQYF.

The rearrangement uses TRBV11-2 and TRBJ2-1; D gene ambiguous. V lost 8 bases, J lost 8 bases, and 16 bases lay in between. Per the germline V gene, CDR1 is SGHAT and CDR2 is FQNNGV. This CDR3 has 13 residues. This CDR3 is CASHAAPPHEQFF. For the CDR3, the DNA is TGTGCCAGCCACGCAGCGCCCCCCCATGAGCAGTTCTTC.

This chain uses TRBV18 with TRBJ1-5; D perhaps matches TRBD1 (6 bases). Germline-derived CDR1 and CDR2 are KGHSH and LQKENI. The V and J ends lost 2 bases and 5 bases respectively, with 10 bases between them. The CDR3 has 14 residues. CDR3 sequence (DNA): TGTGCCAGCTCACCAGAACAGGGCCATCAGCCCCAGCATTTT. Translating gives CASSPEQGHQPQHF.

This chain connects TRBV6-5 to TRBJ1-2, with D uncertain. Germline CDR1 MNHEY, CDR2 SVGAGI. Trimming took off 6 bases at V and 4 bases at J, with 18 bases between the two ends. The CDR3 runs to 15 residues. The CDR3 here is CASSPLDLAGYGYTF. As DNA, the CDR3 is TGTGCCAGCAGCCCACTCGACCTTGCGGGCTATGGCTACACCTTC.

The genes are TRBV7-2 and TRBJ2-2; 10 bases are a match to TRBD2. Germline CDR1 is SGHTA and CDR2 is FQGNSA. Germline trimming cut 5 bases from V and 7 bases from J; bases unmatched to any gene: 10. The length of the CDR3 is 16 residues. The CDR3 sequence: CASSLAKLAGIGELFF. The CDR3 nucleotides read TGTGCCAGCAGCCTGGCTAAACTAGCGGGAATCGGGGAGCTGTTTTTT.

The CDR3 here is CASSLLALAGGPRSGELFF. The DNA of the CDR3 is TGCGCCAGCAGCTTGTTAGCACTAGCGGGAGGTCCGCGGTCCGGGGAGCTGTTTTTT. This chain uses TRBV5-1 with TRBJ2-2; the match to TRBD2 covers 12 bases. Germline-derived CDR1 and CDR2 are SGHRS and YFSETQ. Trimming took 1 base from V and 6 from J; bases not matched to a gene: 13. The CDR3 spans 19 residues. Supplemented by reference TRBV5-1 and TRBJ2-2, the full variable domain reads KAGVTQTPRYLIKTRGQQVTLSCSPISGHRSVSWYQQTPGQGLQFLFEYFSETQRNKGNFPGRFSGRQFSNSRSEMNVSTLELGDSALYLCASSLLALAGGPRSGELFFGEGSRLTVL.

The CDR3 loop reads CASSKLEGLDTEAFF. The CDR3 bases are TGTGCCAGCAGCAAACTGGAGGGGCTTGACACTGAAGCTTTCTTT. The J gene is TRBJ1-1, the V gene TRBV4-2; D may be TRBD1 (5 bases). V lost 5 bases, J lost 3 bases, and 16 bases lay in between. The CDR3 totals 15 residues. Germline assignment: CDR1 LGHNA and CDR2 YNFKEQ.

V is TRBV18 and J is TRBJ2-7; a weak D match, TRBD2 (5 bases). The V and J ends lost 0 bases and 6 bases respectively, with 18 bases between them. The CDR3 totals 16 residues. Germline CDR1 and CDR2: KGHSH and LQKENI. CDR3 coding DNA: TGTGCCAGCTCACCACCTACCGGGATGAATGCGCCCGAGCAGTACTTC. As protein: CASSPPTGMNAPEQYF.

The gene calls are TRBV7-9 and TRBJ2-4, with a weak D call TRBD2 (6 bases). Per the germline V gene, CDR1 is SEHNR and CDR2 is FQNEAQ (reference sequence). The CDR3 covers 16 residues. V dropped 1 base and J dropped 0 bases, with 10 bases sitting between them. This chain's CDR3 is CASSLGTNIAKNIQYF. The CDR3 coding sequence is TGTGCCAGCAGCTTAGGGACTAACATAGCCAAAAACATTCAGTACTTC.

The chain joins TRBV29-1 to TRBJ1-2, with a weak D call TRBD1 (6 bases). Looked up from germline, CDR1 is SQVTM and CDR2 is ANQGSEA. V lost 1 base and J 5 bases, leaving 11 bases between the germline ends. This CDR3 has 13 residues. The CDR3 sequence is CSVEGDIFYGYTF. CDR3 sequence (DNA): TGCAGCGTTGAAGGGGACATTTTTTATGGCTACACCTTC.

The chain recombines TRBV5-1 with TRBJ2-2, with a weak D call TRBD1 (6 bases). This CDR3 spans 16 amino acids. CDR1 is SGHRS, CDR2 YFSETQ, per germline. V lost 4 bases and J 5 bases, leaving 18 bases between the germline ends. This chain's CDR3 is CASSPGQKTETGELFF. The CDR3 region has the DNA TGCGCCAGCAGCCCAGGACAGAAGACTGAGACCGGGGAGCTGTTTTTT.